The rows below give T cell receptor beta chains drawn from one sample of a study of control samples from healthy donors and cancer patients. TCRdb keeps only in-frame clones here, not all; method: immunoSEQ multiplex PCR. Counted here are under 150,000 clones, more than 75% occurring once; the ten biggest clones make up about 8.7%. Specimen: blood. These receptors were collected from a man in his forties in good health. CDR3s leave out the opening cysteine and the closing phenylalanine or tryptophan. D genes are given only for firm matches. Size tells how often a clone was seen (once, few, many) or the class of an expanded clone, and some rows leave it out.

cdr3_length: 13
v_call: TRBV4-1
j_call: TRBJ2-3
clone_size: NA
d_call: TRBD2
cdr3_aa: ASSGRTSGTDTQY

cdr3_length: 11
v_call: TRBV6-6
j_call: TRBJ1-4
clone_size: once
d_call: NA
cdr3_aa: ASSYVSGEKLF

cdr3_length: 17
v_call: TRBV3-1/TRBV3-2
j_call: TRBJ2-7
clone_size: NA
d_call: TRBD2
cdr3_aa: ASSQGPIGLAGGSYEQY

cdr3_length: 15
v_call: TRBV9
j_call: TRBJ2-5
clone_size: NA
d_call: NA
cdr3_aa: ASSGRIQGLNEETQY

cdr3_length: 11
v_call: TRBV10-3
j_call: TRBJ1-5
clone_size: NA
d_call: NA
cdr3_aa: AISEWGNQPQH

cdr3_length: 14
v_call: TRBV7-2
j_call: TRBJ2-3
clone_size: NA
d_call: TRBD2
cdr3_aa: ASSSGLAGGTDTQY

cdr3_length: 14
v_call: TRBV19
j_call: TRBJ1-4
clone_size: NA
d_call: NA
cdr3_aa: ASSKMGLAVNEKLF

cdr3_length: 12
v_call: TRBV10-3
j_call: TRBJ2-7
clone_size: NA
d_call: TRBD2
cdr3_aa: ATYWEGPKNEQY

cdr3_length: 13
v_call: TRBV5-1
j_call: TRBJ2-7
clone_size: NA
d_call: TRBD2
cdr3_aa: ASSPKTSGGYEQY

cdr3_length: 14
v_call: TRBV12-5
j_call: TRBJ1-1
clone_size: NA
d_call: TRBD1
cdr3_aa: ASGEGQGPTNTEAF

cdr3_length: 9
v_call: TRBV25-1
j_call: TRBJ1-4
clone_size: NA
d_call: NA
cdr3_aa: ASRGGEKLF

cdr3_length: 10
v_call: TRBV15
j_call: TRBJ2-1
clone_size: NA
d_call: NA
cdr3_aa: ATSRDEGTQF

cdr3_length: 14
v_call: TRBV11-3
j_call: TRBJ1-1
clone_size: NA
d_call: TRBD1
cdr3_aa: ASSLSYRAGGTEAF

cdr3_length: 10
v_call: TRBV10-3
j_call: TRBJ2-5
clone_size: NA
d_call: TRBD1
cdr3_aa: AIGQGQETQY

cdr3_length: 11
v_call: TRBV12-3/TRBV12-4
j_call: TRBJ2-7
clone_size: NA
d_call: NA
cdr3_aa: ASSLAGGYEQY

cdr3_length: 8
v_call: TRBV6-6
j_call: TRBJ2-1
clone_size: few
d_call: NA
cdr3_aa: ASRLNEQF

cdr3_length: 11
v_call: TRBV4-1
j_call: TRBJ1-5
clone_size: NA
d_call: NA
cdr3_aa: ASSQVTDQPQH

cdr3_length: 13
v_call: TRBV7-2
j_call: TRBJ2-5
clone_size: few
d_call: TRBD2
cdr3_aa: ATLQGGTPKETQY

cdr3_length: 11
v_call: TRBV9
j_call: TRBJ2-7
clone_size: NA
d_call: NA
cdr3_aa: ASSAPSSYEQY

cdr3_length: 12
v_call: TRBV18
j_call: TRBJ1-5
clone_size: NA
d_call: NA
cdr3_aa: ASSPGTSNQPQH

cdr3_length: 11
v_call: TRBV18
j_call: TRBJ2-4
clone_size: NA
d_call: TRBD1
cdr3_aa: ASSPEGANIQY

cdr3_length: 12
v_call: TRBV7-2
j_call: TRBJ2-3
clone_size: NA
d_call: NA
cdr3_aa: ASSSKPGSRAQY

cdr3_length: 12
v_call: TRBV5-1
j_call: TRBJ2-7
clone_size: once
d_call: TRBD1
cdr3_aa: ASSLEDRTYEQY

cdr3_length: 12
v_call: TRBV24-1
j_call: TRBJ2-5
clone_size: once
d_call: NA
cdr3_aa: ATSDSGPRETQY

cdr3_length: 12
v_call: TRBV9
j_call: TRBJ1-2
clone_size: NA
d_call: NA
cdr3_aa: ASSVEQGVYGYT

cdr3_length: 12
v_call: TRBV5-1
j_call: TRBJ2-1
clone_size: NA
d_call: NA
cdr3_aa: ASTTWSSYNEQF

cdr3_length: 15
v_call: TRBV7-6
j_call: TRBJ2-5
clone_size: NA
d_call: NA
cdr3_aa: ASSLVHGLTAQETQY

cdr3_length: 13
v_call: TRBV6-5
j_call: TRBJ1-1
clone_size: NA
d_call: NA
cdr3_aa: ASRRGDALNTEAF

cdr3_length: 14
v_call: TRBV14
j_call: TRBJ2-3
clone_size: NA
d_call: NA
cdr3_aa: ASSISGQISTDTQY

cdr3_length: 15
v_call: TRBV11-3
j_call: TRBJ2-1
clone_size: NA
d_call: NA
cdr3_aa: ASSTNTGSRIYNEQF

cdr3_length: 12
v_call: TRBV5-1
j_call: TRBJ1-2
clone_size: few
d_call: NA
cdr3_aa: ASSLETLNYGYT

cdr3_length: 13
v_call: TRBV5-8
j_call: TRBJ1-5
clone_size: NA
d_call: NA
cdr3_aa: ASSLGGWNNQPQH

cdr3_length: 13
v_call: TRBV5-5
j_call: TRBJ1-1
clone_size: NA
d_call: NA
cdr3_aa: ASSLGWGQGTEAF

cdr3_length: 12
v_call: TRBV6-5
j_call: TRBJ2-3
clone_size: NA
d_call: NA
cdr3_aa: ASRTQGSTDTQY

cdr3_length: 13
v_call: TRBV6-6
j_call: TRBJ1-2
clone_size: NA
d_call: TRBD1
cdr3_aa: ASEAGGRSNYGYT

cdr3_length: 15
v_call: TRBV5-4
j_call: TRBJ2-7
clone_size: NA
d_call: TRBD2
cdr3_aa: ASSLGLAGARSYEQY

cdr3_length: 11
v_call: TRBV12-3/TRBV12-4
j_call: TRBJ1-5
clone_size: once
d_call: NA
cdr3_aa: ASSLTMLGPQH

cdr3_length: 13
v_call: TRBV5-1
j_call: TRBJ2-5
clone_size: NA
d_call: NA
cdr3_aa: ASSYETRSPETQY

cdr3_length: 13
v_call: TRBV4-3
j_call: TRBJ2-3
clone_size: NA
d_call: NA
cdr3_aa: ASSQVLRGPDTQY

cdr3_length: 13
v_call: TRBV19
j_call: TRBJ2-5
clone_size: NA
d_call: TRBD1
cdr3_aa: ASSIGDRDFETQY

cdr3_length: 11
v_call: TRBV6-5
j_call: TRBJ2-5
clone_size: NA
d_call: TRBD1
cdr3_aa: ASVRQGRETQY

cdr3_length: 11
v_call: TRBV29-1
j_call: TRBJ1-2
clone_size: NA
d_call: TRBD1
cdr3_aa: SVADRGGYGYT

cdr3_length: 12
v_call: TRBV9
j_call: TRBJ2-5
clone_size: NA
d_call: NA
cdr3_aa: ASSVDPKAGTQY

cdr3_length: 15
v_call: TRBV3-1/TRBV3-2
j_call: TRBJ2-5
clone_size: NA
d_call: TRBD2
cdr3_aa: ASSPHRGERGRETQY

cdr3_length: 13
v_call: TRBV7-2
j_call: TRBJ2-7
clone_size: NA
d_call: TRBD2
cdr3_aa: ASSSQRGGLYEQY

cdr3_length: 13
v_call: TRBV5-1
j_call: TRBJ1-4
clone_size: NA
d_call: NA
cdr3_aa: ASHEGGTPNEKLF

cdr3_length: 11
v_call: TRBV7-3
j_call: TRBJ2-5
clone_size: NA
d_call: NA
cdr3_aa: ASSHDRGETQY

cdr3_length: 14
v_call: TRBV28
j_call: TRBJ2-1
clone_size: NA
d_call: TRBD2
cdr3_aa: ASSLFRGGSYNEQF

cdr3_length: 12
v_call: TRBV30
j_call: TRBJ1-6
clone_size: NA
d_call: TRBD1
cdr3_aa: AWEDRDYNSPLH

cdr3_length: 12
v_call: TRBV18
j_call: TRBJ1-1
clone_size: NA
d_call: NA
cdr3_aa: ASSPDRKNTEAF